This T cell receptor beta chain was found in a study of T cells in Graves' hyperthyroidism and ophthalmopathy. Amplification of TCR beta CDR3 regions used RNA as the template. First-round RT-PCR targeting the TCR CDR3 was performed with the HTBI primer set. TCRdb used MiXCR to reprocess the multiplex PCR reads, holding one entry per CDR3 protein. The sample lists 450,000 to 600,000 distinct CDR3 sequences, about 20% occurring once. CDR3 length: 14 amino acids. The V and J ends lost 6 bases and 0 bases respectively, with 10 bases between them. What was sequenced was blood. The receptor was isolated from a man between 40 and 49 years old with Graves' ophthalmopathy. This chain uses TRBV12-3 or TRBV12-4 with TRBJ2-3, with D unclear. The CDR3 here is CASRNSPSTDTQYF. The DNA of the CDR3 is TGTGCCAGCAGGAACAGCCCTAGCACAGATACGCAGTATTTT.